These 18 T cell receptor beta chains share one sample of origin, sequenced in a study of blood T cell repertoires in COVID-19. Only in-frame clones appear in the TCRdb table, and some are missing; sequencing was by immunoSEQ multiplex PCR. The sample has 400,000 to 450,000 clones, over 75% seen once. The sample taken for sequencing was peripheral blood. These receptors were collected from a woman in her forties with COVID-19, enrolled during active disease.

The chain uses TRBV6-2 or TRBV6-3 and TRBJ1-1, with D unresolved. Germline CDR1 MNHEY, CDR2 SVGEGT. The V end was cut by 2 bases, the J end by 4 bases, with 8 bases between. The CDR3 is 13 residues long. The DNA of the CDR3 is TGTGCCAGCAGTTACCCCAAAATCACTGAAGCTTTCTTT. This codes for CASSYPKITEAFF.

The rearrangement joins TRBV7-9 to TRBJ1-4, with TRBD1 as a possible D gene (5 bases). The CDR3 length is 12 residues. The V end was cut by 3 bases, the J end by 7 bases, with 6 bases between. Germline V lookup: CDR1 SEHNR, CDR2 FQNEAQ (reference sequence). The CDR3 region is CASSFGGEKLFF. Here the CDR3 DNA reads TGTGCCAGCAGCTTCGGGGGTGAAAAACTGTTTTTT. Using reference TRBV7-9 and TRBJ1-4 for the parts outside the CDR3, the full variable domain is DTGVSQNPRHKITKRGQNVTFRCDPISEHNRLYWYRQTLGQGPEFLTYFQNEAQLEKSRLLSDRFSAERPKGSFSTLEIQRTEQGDSAMYLCASSFGGEKLFFGSGTQLSVL.

As for this clone: This same CDR3 is encoded by further DNA sequences in the sample. The rearrangement links TRBV5-1 to TRBJ2-3, with a weak D call TRBD1 (6 bases). The CDR3 has 14 amino acids. Trimming stripped 0 bases from V and 1 base from J, with 6 bases between. Germline-derived CDR1 and CDR2 are SGHRS and YFSETQ. The CDR3 sequence: CASSLDRGTDTQYF. Here the CDR3 DNA reads TGCGCCAGCAGCTTGGACAGGGGCACAGATACGCAGTATTTT.

This clone was observed once. The chain is built from TRBV28 and TRBJ1-5; a weak D match, TRBD1 (5 bases). The germline CDR1 and CDR2 sequences are MDHEN and SYDVKM. CDR3 length equals 16 residues. V dropped 3 bases and J dropped 5 bases, with 17 bases sitting between them. The CDR3 here is CASSFMGGPLDQPQHF. As DNA, the CDR3 is TGTGCCAGCAGTTTTATGGGGGGACCATTGGATCAGCCCCAGCATTTT.

The J gene is TRBJ1-1, the V gene TRBV6-1; 8 bases are shared with TRBD1. The J segment lost 1 base and the V segment lost 2 bases, leaving 6 bases of the junction unmatched. CDR3 length: 16 residues. Per germline, CDR1 MNHNS and CDR2 SASEGT. The CDR3 DNA sequence: TGTGCCAGCAGTGAAATAGCCGGGACAGGGAACACTGAAGCTTTCTTT. It specifies CASSEIAGTGNTEAFF.

V is TRBV11-2 and J is TRBJ2-5, with 10 bases identical to TRBD2. This CDR3 spans 17 amino acids. Germline V gives CDR1 SGHAT, CDR2 FQNNGV. V lost 0 bases and J lost 2; bases outside the gene matches: 6. CDR3 bases: TGTGCCAGCAGCTTAGATCCCCATAGCGGGGGGCAAGAGACCCAGTACTTC. It encodes CASSLDPHSGGQETQYF.

The V and J genes are TRBV2 and TRBJ1-2, with D unresolved. This CDR3 is 14 amino acids long. V shed 7 bases and J shed 3 bases, with 15 bases lying between them. In germline, CDR1 is SNHLY, CDR2 FYNNEI. The CDR3 DNA reads as TGTGCCAGCACCGAGGAGATTTCAGACTATGGCTACACCTTC. Amino acids: CASTEEISDYGYTF. Filled out from reference TRBV2 and TRBJ1-2, the complete variable domain reads EPEVTQTPSHQVTQMGQEVILRCVPISNHLYFYWYRQILGQKVEFLVSFYNNEISEKSEIFDDQFSVERPDGSNFTLKIRSTKLEDSAMYFCASTEEISDYGYTFGSGTRLTVV.

V is TRBV7-2 and J is TRBJ1-4; a possible D gene is TRBD1 (6 bases). The length of the CDR3 is 15 residues. The V end lost 2 bases, the J end lost 0 bases, and 7 bases lay between the germline ends. Germline V lookup: CDR1 SGHTA, CDR2 FQGNSA. This CDR3 reads CASSLRTATNEKLFF. In DNA form, the CDR3 reads TGTGCCAGCAGCTTACGGACAGCAACTAATGAAAAACTGTTTTTT.

This chain joins TRBV2 and TRBJ2-3; a possible D gene is TRBD2 (5 bases). The CDR3 runs 14 residues. V dropped 5 bases and J dropped 3 bases, with 12 bases sitting between them. CDR1 SNHLY and CDR2 FYNNEI come from the germline V gene. The CDR3 DNA is TGTGCCAGCAGTCCGACCCGGGGAACAGATACGCAGTATTTT. Translating gives CASSPTRGTDTQYF.

The chain has TRBV14 and TRBJ1-2; no reliable D call. This CDR3 has 13 amino acids. The V end lost 4 bases, the J end lost 4 bases, and 10 bases lay between the germline ends. CDR1 is SGHDN and CDR2 is FVKESK in the germline V gene. Here the CDR3 reads CASSRGLGYGYTF. The CDR3 DNA follows: TGTGCCAGCAGCCGCGGACTCGGCTATGGCTACACCTTC.

This sequence joins TRBV15 and TRBJ2-1; tentatively, D is TRBD1 (5 bases). Germline V CDR1 and CDR2: LNHNV, YYDKDF (reference sequence). There are 15 residues in the CDR3. Trimming took off 0 bases at V and 6 bases at J, with 12 bases between the two ends. The DNA for the CDR3 is TGTGCCACCAGCAGAGATCCTAGGCAGGGCAATGAGCAGTTCTTC. This translates into CATSRDPRQGNEQFF. The variable domain in full, completed from reference TRBV15 and TRBJ2-1, reads DAMVIQNPRYQVTQFGKPVTLSCSQTLNHNVMYWYQQKSSQAPKLLFHYYDKDFNNEADTPDNFQSRRPNTSFCFLDIRSPGLGDTAMYLCATSRDPRQGNEQFFGPGTRLTVL.

The DNA for the CDR3 is TGTGCCAGCAGCGGGGGGACTCGGGGAAGAAATGAAAAACTGTTTTTT. Its protein is CASSGGTRGRNEKLFF. V gene TRBV9 combines with J gene TRBJ1-4, with a weak D call TRBD1 (5 bases). CDR3 length equals 16 residues. CDR1 SGDLS and CDR2 YYNGEE come from the germline V gene. Deletions cut 3 bases from V and 5 bases from J, with 17 bases between.

The chain links TRBV28 to TRBJ1-2, with TRBD1 matching 9 bases. This CDR3 contains 13 residues. Germline V gene lookup returns CDR1 MDHEN and CDR2 SYDVKM. Trimming removed 7 bases from V and 8 bases from J; junction bases left unmatched: 8. CDR3 protein: CASTKNRGLGYTF. CDR3 nucleotides: TGTGCCAGCACCAAGAACAGGGGGCTCGGCTACACCTTC.

The chain has TRBV28 and TRBJ2-3; 7 bases match TRBD1. The CDR3 is 14 amino acids. The germline V gene encodes CDR1 MDHEN and CDR2 SYDVKM. Trimming cost V 5 bases and J 2 bases; bases outside gene matches: 4. CDR3 loop: CASSRDSLTDTQYF. The CDR3 coding sequence is TGTGCCAGCAGTCGGGACAGTCTCACAGATACGCAGTATTTT.

This chain connects TRBV27 to TRBJ1-2; D perhaps matches TRBD1 (6 bases). V was pared by 4 bases and J by 7 bases, with 16 bases between. Germline values: CDR1 MNHEY, CDR2 SMNVEV (reference sequence). The CDR3 extends over 14 amino acids. CDR3 amino acids: CASSSEQGRGGYTF. The CDR3 bases are TGTGCCAGCAGTTCTGAACAGGGACGGGGTGGCTACACCTTC.

The J gene is TRBJ1-1, the V gene TRBV7-6, with D possibly matching TRBD1 (5 bases). The germline V gene encodes CDR1 SGHVS and CDR2 FNYEAQ. V was cut by 6 bases and J by 7 bases, with 15 bases left in between. The CDR3 is 13 amino acids. The CDR3 nucleotides are TGTGCCAGCAGAAAACTAAGTCAGGGTGAAGCTTTCTTT. This gives the protein CASRKLSQGEAFF.

The CDR3 coding sequence is TGTGCCAGCTCACCAGGCCGCGCAGGGCCTGGAAACACCATATATTTT. It translates to CASSPGRAGPGNTIYF. The rearrangement links TRBV18 to TRBJ1-3, with a weak D call TRBD1 (5 bases). The CDR3 is 16 residues long. Germline CDR1 and CDR2: KGHSH and LQKENI. V was clipped by 2 bases and J by 2 bases, with 13 bases between them.

Concerning this clone itself: The sample carries other DNA sequences with the same CDR3. The chain couples TRBV5-4 to TRBJ2-3; 7 positions agree with TRBD2. The CDR3 length is 14 residues. Looked up from germline, CDR1 is SGHNT and CDR2 is YYREEE (reference sequence). V shed 0 bases, J shed 5 bases, and the junction held 3 bases outside the gene matches. DNA for the CDR3: TGTGCCAGCAGCTTGGCGGGGGGAGGAGATACGCAGTATTTT. Its translation: CASSLAGGGDTQYF.